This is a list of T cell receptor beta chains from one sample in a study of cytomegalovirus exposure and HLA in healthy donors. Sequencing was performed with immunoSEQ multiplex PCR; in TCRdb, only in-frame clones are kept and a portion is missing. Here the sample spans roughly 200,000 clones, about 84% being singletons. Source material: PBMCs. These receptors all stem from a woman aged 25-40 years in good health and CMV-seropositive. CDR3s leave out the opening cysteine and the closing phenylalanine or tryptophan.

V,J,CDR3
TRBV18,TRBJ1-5,ASSPGQGNQPQH
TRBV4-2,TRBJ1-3,ASSRPGTGNTIY
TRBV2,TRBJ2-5,ASTLASDWETQY
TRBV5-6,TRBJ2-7,ASTRGGDNYEQY
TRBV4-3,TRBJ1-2,ASSPQRSNYGYT
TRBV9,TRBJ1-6,ASSLTGGNSPLH
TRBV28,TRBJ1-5,ASSFHHAGQGEQPQH
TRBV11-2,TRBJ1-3,ASSPGRRGLSGNTIY
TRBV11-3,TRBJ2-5,ASSFLTGQETQY
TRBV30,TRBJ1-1,AWTKGGTGGEAF
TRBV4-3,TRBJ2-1,ASSQGGPEEQF
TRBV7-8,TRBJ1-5,ASSAGVQPQH
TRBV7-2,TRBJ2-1,ATQTGGLGEQF
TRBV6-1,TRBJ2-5,ASSEFRDLGETQY
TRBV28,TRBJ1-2,ASSTPGDSYGYT
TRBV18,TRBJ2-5,ASSPLGDLQGAGGQETQY